This T cell receptor beta chain came from a study of blood T cell repertoires in COVID-19. Across the whole study: The origin of the acute and convalescent COVID-19 samples was the United States, Italy and Spain. Sources were T cells, B-cell-depleted T cells, or PBMCs; the material itself was cDNA or gDNA.

Authors' analysis steps: Researchers report that nucleated cell counts were estimated from reference gene primer amplification. Measured with immunoSEQ multiplex PCR; TCRdb has only the in-frame clones, and not every one. That table gives V, J and clone size, and the DNA gave D and trimming. The sample lists over 100,000 clones; around 84% were seen once. Trimming took 4 bases from V and 7 from J; bases not matched to a gene: 6. This CDR3 contains 13 residues. CDR1 is LNHDA, CDR2 SQIVND, per germline (reference sequence). The TCR originated in a woman aged 80 or over with active or convalescent COVID-19. The chain carries TRBV19 and TRBJ1-1; 7 bases line up with TRBD1. Sequenced input: peripheral blood. The CDR3 DNA reads TGTGCCAGTAGTAATAGGGGGCAGGATGAAGCTTTCTTT. It specifies CASSNRGQDEAFF.